This is a list of T cell receptor beta chains from one sample in a study of T-cell reconstitution after alpha-beta-depleted transplantation in children. MiXCR, applied by TCRdb to the PCR reads, yields one record per CDR3 protein. The sample shows roughly 500,000 distinct CDR3 sequences, roughly 10% of them seen only once. The sample was PBMCs, taken before TCRalphabeta/CD19-depleted stem cell transplant. The receptors here all came from a child aged 2 to 10 with inherited bone marrow failure, due to receive a stem cell transplant. The CDR3 runs from the conserved cysteine through the conserved F or W. The D gene is left open where the match is weak. Some rows mark clone size as missing; the rest say once, few, many or name a class of expanded clone.

NA,TRBJ2-2,TRBV29-1,NA,CSAEDTGELFF,TGCAGCGCGGAGGACACCGGGGAGCTGTTTTTT
many,TRBJ2-1,TRBV27,TRBD2,CASSPVAGDEQFF,TGTGCCAGCAGTCCCGTGGCGGGAGATGAGCAGTTCTTC
NA,TRBJ1-4,TRBV4-3,TRBD1,CASSQGTGGEKLFF,TGCGCCAGCAGCCAAGGGACAGGGGGCGAAAAACTGTTTTTT
few,TRBJ2-7,TRBV7-2,NA,CASSSPLGARSYEQYF,TGTGCCAGCAGCTCCCCTCTGGGGGCCCGGTCCTACGAGCAGTACTTC
many,TRBJ1-4,TRBV27,NA,CASSRRHRDINEKLFF,TGTGCCAGCAGTCGCCGGCACAGGGATATTAATGAAAAACTGTTTTTT
many,TRBJ2-1,TRBV12-3/TRBV12-4,NA,CASSLDSRGFDEQFF,TGTGCCAGCAGTTTAGACTCGCGGGGATTCGATGAGCAGTTCTTC
many,TRBJ2-5,TRBV4-3,TRBD1,CASSQDRAGQGAQETQYF,TGCGCCAGCAGCCAAGATAGGGCGGGACAGGGGGCACAAGAGACCCAGTACTTC
many,TRBJ2-5,TRBV6-5,TRBD2,CASSYGWLAGSKETQYF,TGTGCCAGCAGTTATGGTTGGCTAGCGGGAAGCAAAGAGACCCAGTACTTC
many,TRBJ2-2,TRBV7-2,NA,CASSPLAASNTGELFF,TGTGCCAGCAGCCCATTGGCAGCTTCGAACACCGGGGAGCTGTTTTTT
many,TRBJ2-7,TRBV20-1,NA,CSAREGASSYEQYF,TGCAGTGCTAGAGAGGGGGCCAGCTCCTACGAGCAGTACTTC
NA,TRBJ2-1,TRBV10-1,NA,CASRIFGNRGEGSGRRDNEQFF,TGCGCCAGCAGGATATTTGGGAATAGAGGCGAGGGATCAGGGAGGCGGGACAATGAGCAGTTCTTC
many,TRBJ1-1,TRBV7-8,NA,CASSLASGLNTEAFF,TGTGCCAGCAGCTTAGCGTCGGGGCTGAACACTGAAGCTTTCTTT
NA,TRBJ2-1,TRBV20-1,NA,CSASPRPIYYNEQFF,TGCAGTGCTAGCCCGCGACCCATTTACTACAATGAGCAGTTCTTC
many,TRBJ2-1,TRBV7-2,NA,CASSLVSTEAFYNEQFF,TGTGCCAGCAGCTTAGTGTCGACAGAGGCATTTTACAATGAGCAGTTCTTC
many,TRBJ2-3,TRBV12-3/TRBV12-4,TRBD1,CASSHWGPGQGPADTQYF,TGTGCCAGCAGCCATTGGGGGCCAGGACAGGGGCCAGCAGATACGCAGTATTTT
NA,TRBJ1-1,TRBV19,TRBD1,CASSVGQKAFF,TGTGCCAGTAGTGTGGGACAGAAGGCTTTCTTT
few,TRBJ2-1,TRBV5-6,NA,CASSLLELANNEQFF,TGTGCCAGCAGCTTGTTAGAACTAGCTAACAATGAGCAGTTCTTC
many,TRBJ1-5,TRBV20-1,TRBD1,CSASQGGNQPQHF,TGCAGTGCTAGTCAGGGGGGTAATCAGCCCCAGCATTTT
NA,TRBJ2-2,TRBV12-2,NA,CASRVSRDREAYTNTGELFF,TGTGCAAGTCGAGTTTCCCGGGACAGGGAGGCCTACACGAACACCGGGGAGCTGTTTTTT
many,TRBJ2-7,TRBV7-2,TRBD2,CASSQPGLAAYEQYF,TGTGCCAGCAGCCAACCGGGACTAGCAGCCTACGAGCAGTACTTC
NA,TRBJ2-2,TRBV4-3,NA,CASSQDRQGWTGELFF,TGCGCCAGCAGCCAAGATCGTCAGGGTTGGACCGGGGAGCTGTTTTTT
many,TRBJ2-5,TRBV7-8,NA,CASSFLIRETQYF,TGTGCCAGCAGCTTCCTTATCAGGGAGACCCAGTACTTC
few,TRBJ1-2,TRBV5-1,NA,CASSLGHSGVGYGYTF,TGCGCCAGCAGCTTGGGCCACAGCGGGGTTGGCTATGGCTACACCTTC
many,TRBJ2-7,TRBV27,TRBD1,CASSLPNRGAEQYF,TGTGCCAGCAGTTTACCCAACAGGGGCGCCGAGCAGTACTTC
few,TRBJ1-1,TRBV5-1,TRBD1,CASSSYDRGNTEAFF,TGCGCCAGCAGTTCTTATGACAGGGGGAACACTGAAGCTTTCTTT
many,TRBJ2-7,TRBV29-1,NA,CSVEEGAPYEQYF,TGCAGCGTTGAGGAAGGGGCCCCCTACGAGCAGTACTTC
few,TRBJ2-7,TRBV29-1,TRBD2,CSVGGGDTYEQYF,TGCAGCGTTGGGGGGGGGGATACCTACGAGCAGTACTTC
many,TRBJ2-5,TRBV4-3,TRBD1,CASSQEPTGVGETQYF,TGCGCCAGCAGCCAAGAGCCGACAGGGGTAGGGGAGACCCAGTACTTC
few,TRBJ1-3,TRBV20-1,NA,CSAAPTASADTIYF,TGCAGTGCCGCGCCAACTGCCTCAGCGGACACCATATATTTT
NA,TRBJ1-1,TRBV4-3,NA,CASSQDFRALNTEAFF,TGCGCCAGCAGCCAAGATTTTCGGGCCCTGAACACTGAAGCTTTCTTT
NA,TRBJ2-7,TRBV6-2/TRBV6-3,NA,CASSRTEFHEEYF,TGTGCCAGCAGCCGGACGGAATTCCACGAGGAGTACTTC
many,TRBJ1-5,TRBV12-3/TRBV12-4,NA,CASSLGPGGPQHF,TGTGCCAGCAGTTTAGGGCCGGGTGGGCCCCAGCATTTT
many,TRBJ2-7,TRBV19,TRBD2,CASSIRTSSYEQYF,TGTGCCAGTAGTATCCGGACTAGCAGCTACGAGCAGTACTTC
many,TRBJ2-7,TRBV5-5,NA,CASSLTVEQYF,TGTGCCAGCAGCTTGACCGTCGAGCAGTACTTC
many,TRBJ1-1,TRBV4-2,NA,CASSQDRTEAFF,TGTGCCAGCAGCCAAGATAGGACTGAAGCTTTCTTT
few,TRBJ1-2,TRBV10-3,TRBD1,CAISESQGRGRQKNGYTF,TGTGCCATCAGTGAGTCGCAGGGGAGGGGGCGTCAGAAGAATGGCTACACCTTC
many,TRBJ1-6,TRBV3-1,NA,CASSQGPGLDSPLHF,TGTGCCAGCAGCCAGGGGCCCGGGCTAGATTCACCCCTCCACTTT
many,TRBJ2-2,TRBV7-9,TRBD1,CASSQGAGNTGELFF,TGTGCCAGCAGCCAGGGGGCGGGGAACACCGGGGAGCTGTTTTTT
many,TRBJ2-2,TRBV7-8,TRBD2,CASSLTALLREHTGELFF,TGTGCCAGCAGCTTAACAGCCCTTCTGCGGGAGCACACCGGGGAGCTGTTTTTT
many,TRBJ1-4,TRBV20-1,NA,CSARETQGTQGKLFF,TGCAGTGCTAGAGAAACGCAAGGGACCCAGGGAAAACTGTTTTTT
NA,TRBJ2-3,TRBV20-1,NA,CSARKQSTDTQYF,TGCAGTGCTAGAAAGCAGAGCACAGATACGCAGTATTTT